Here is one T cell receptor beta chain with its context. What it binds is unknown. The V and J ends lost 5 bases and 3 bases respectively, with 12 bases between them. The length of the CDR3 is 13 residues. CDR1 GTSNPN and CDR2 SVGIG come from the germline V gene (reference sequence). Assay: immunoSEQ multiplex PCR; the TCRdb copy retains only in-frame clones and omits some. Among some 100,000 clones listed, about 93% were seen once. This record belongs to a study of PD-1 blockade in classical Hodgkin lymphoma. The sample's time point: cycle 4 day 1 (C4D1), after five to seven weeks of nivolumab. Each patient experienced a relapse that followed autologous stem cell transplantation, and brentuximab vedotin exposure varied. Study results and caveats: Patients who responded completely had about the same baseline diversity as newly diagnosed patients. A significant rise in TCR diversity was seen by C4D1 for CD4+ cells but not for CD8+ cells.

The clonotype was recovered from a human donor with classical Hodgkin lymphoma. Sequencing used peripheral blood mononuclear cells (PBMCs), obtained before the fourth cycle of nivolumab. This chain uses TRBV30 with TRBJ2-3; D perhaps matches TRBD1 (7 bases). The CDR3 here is CAWEPGGTDTQYF. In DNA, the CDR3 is TGTGCCTGGGAGCCAGGGGGGACAGATACGCAGTATTTT. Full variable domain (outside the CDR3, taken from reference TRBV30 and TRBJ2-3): SQTIHQWPATLVQPVGSPLSLECTVEGTSNPNLYWYRQAAGRGLQLLFYSVGIGQISSEVPQNLSASRPQDRQFILSSKKLLLSDSGFYLCAWEPGGTDTQYFGPGTRLTVL.